Presented here are 19 T cell receptor beta chains from one specimen sequenced in a study of T cell clones after liver transplantation. Generated by immunoSEQ multiplex PCR, the TCRdb table keeps only in-frame clones and is missing some. Here the sample spans fewer than 10,000 clones, 55% to 85% being singletons. This specimen consisted of CD8+ T cells from blood, obtained at the approximately 16-month timepoint. These TCRs come from a human patient who received a liver transplant. Some T cells may have originated in the graft donor.

This clone has more than one count but fewer than ten. J is TRBJ2-7 and V is TRBV5-6, with TRBD2 matching over 7 bases. J lost 3 bases, V lost 6 bases, and 12 bases had no gene match. Germline loops: CDR1 SGHDT, CDR2 YYEEEE. This CDR3 comprises 15 residues. CDR3: CASTFLGRADYEQYV. In DNA form, the CDR3 reads TGTGCCAGCACCTTCCTTGGGAGGGCAGACTACGAGCAGTACGTC.

The rearrangement links TRBV7-2 to TRBJ2-3; 14 bases are a match to TRBD2. The germline gives CDR1 SGHTA, CDR2 FQGNSA. The CDR3 covers 17 residues. J was trimmed by 2 bases and V by 3 bases; bases with no gene match: 4. The CDR3 region has the DNA TGTGCCAGCAGCTTGACTAGCGGGAGGGCTCCCACAGATACGCAGTATTTT. Protein sequence: CASSLTSGRAPTDTQYF. Full variable domain (remainder filled in from reference TRBV7-2 and TRBJ2-3): GAGVSQSPSNKVTEKGKDVELRCDPISGHTALYWYRQSLGQGLEFLIYFQGNSAPDKSGLPSDRFSAERTGGSVSTLTIQRTQQEDSAVYLCASSLTSGRAPTDTQYFGPGTRLTVL.

This chain links TRBV5-6 with TRBJ1-6; possible D gene TRBD1, 5 bases. Germline V gene sequence: CDR1 SGHDT, CDR2 YYEEEE. V dropped 3 bases and J dropped 10 bases, with 11 bases sitting between them. The CDR3 loop spans 13 amino acids. This CDR3 reads CASSSVGDSPLHF. The CDR3 DNA follows: TGTGCCAGCAGCTCGGTGGGGGACTCACCCCTCCACTTT.

The chain has TRBV5-1 and TRBJ1-1, with D possibly TRBD1 on 5 matching bases. Germline V CDR1 and CDR2: SGHRS, YFSETQ. Trimming took off 2 bases at V and 6 bases at J, with 8 bases between the two ends. The CDR3 runs 12 residues. The CDR3 reads CASSLEGAEAFF. The CDR3 DNA reads as TGCGCCAGCAGCTTAGAAGGGGCTGAAGCTTTCTTT.

The rearrangement uses TRBV19 and TRBJ2-2; D tentatively reads TRBD1 or TRBD2 (6 bases each). CDR3 size: 15 residues. The germline gives CDR1 LNHDA, CDR2 SQIVND (reference sequence). V dropped 3 bases and J dropped 2 bases, with 10 bases sitting between them. CDR3 coding DNA: TGTGCCAGTAGTATTGACGGGGGCAACACCGGGGAGCTGTTTTTT. It specifies CASSIDGGNTGELFF.

In this sample, this clone turned up a few times. The CDR3: CASSVLAGANEQFF. The DNA of the CDR3 is TGTGCCAGCAGCGTACTAGCGGGGGCAAATGAGCAGTTCTTC. This chain uses TRBV9 with TRBJ2-1; 10 positions agree with TRBD2. Trimming took 1 base from V and 7 from J; bases not matched to a gene: 2. Germline V gene sequence: CDR1 SGDLS, CDR2 YYNGEE. The CDR3 sequence is 14 residues long.

The rearrangement links TRBV27 to TRBJ2-3; TRBD2 agrees at 11 bases. This CDR3 region has 23 residues. Germline CDR1 and CDR2: MNHEY and SMNVEV (reference sequence). The J segment lost 4 bases and the V segment lost 3 bases, leaving 27 bases of the junction unmatched. The DNA for the CDR3 is TGTGCCAGCAGTTTCATCGCATCAAATCCCGGGACTAGCGGACCAGTGAGCTCAGATACGCAGTATTTT. Residues: CASSFIASNPGTSGPVSSDTQYF.

V is TRBV7-9 and J is TRBJ2-7, with D unclear. The V gene's germline CDR1 is SEHNR and CDR2 FQNEAQ (reference sequence). The V gene lost 4 bases and the J gene lost 1 base, with 11 bases spanning the gap. CDR3 size: 14 residues. The CDR3 is CASSSTANSYEQYF. The CDR3 DNA reads as TGTGCCAGCAGCTCCACGGCAAATTCCTACGAGCAGTACTTC.

The chain recombines TRBV28 with TRBJ1-5, with a weak D call TRBD1 (5 bases). There are 14 residues in the CDR3. V gave up 10 bases and J gave up 7 bases, with 20 bases separating them. Germline CDR1 and CDR2: MDHEN and SYDVKM. In nucleotides, the CDR3 is TGTGCCACAACACTTCAGCAGGGAAGACAGCCCCAGCATTTT. Translation: CATTLQQGRQPQHF. Drawing the rest from reference TRBV28 and TRBJ1-5, the complete variable domain is DVKVTQSSRYLVKRTGEKVFLECVQDMDHENMFWYRQDPGLGLRLIYFSYDVKMKEKGDIPEGYSVSREKKERFSLILESASTNQTSMYLCATTLQQGRQPQHFGDGTRLSIL.

The chain couples TRBV10-2 to TRBJ1-1; 10 positions match TRBD1. CDR3 size: 16 residues. The J segment lost 0 bases and the V segment lost 2 bases, leaving 3 bases of the junction unmatched. Germline V gene lookup returns CDR1 WSHSY and CDR2 SAAADI. The CDR3 DNA reads as TGCGCCAGCAGTGAGAGGGACAGGGGACTGAACACTGAAGCTTTCTTT. Protein: CASSERDRGLNTEAFF.

The V gene is TRBV5-1, the J gene TRBJ2-2; no clear D gene. V lost 0 bases to trimming and J lost 8 bases, with 8 bases between them. Germline V gene lookup returns CDR1 SGHRS and CDR2 YFSETQ. CDR3 length: 13 residues. In DNA form, the CDR3 reads TGCGCCAGCAGCTTGGTAGGGTATGGGGAGCTGTTTTTT. Amino acid sequence: CASSLVGYGELFF.

This chain uses TRBV5-1 with TRBJ1-1; no definite D call. Germline loops: CDR1 SGHRS, CDR2 YFSETQ. Trimming removed 4 bases from V and 1 base from J, with 17 bases in between. This CDR3 region has 16 residues. The CDR3 DNA reads as TGCGCCAGCAGCCCCTTGGGCACTGCCAGGAACACTGAAGCTTTCTTT. Its protein product is CASSPLGTARNTEAFF.

The chain recombines TRBV7-2 with TRBJ2-3, with 8 positions matching TRBD2. There are 14 residues in the CDR3. The junction had 3 bases not matched to a gene; V was cut back by 5 bases and J by 2 bases. Germline V gene data show CDR1 as SGHTA and CDR2 as FQGNSA. CDR3: CASSRGGTTDTQYF. The CDR3 coding sequence is TGTGCCAGCAGCCGGGGGGGCACCACAGATACGCAGTATTTT.

The J gene is TRBJ1-5, the V gene TRBV6-5; D not resolved. The CDR3 extends over 13 amino acids. Trimming removed 6 bases from V and 5 bases from J, with 11 bases in between. Germline V gene sequence: CDR1 MNHEY, CDR2 SVGAGI. Here the CDR3 reads CASSPDGYQPQHF. The CDR3 DNA sequence: TGTGCCAGCAGCCCCGACGGGTATCAGCCCCAGCATTTT.

The chain uses TRBV4-3 and TRBJ2-1, with unresolved D. Germline V lookup: CDR1 LGHNA, CDR2 YSLEER. The ends were cut back, 0 bases at V and 3 bases at J, with 9 bases in the middle. This CDR3 contains 15 residues. The CDR3 DNA is TGCGCCAGCAGCCAAGACAGTACTTACTACAATGAGCAGTTCTTC. Translation: CASSQDSTYYNEQFF.

This clone is medium-sized. The chain links TRBV6-6 to TRBJ2-7; 7 positions match TRBD1. J gave up 5 bases and V 4 bases, and 2 bases lay outside the gene matches. The CDR3 length is 12 residues. Germline V lookup: CDR1 MNHNY, CDR2 SVGAGI (reference sequence). The CDR3 here is CASSLTGDEQYV. DNA for the CDR3: TGTGCCAGCAGTTTAACAGGGGACGAGCAGTACGTC.

This rearrangement joins TRBV7-4 to TRBJ2-6, with D uncertain. The V gene's germline CDR1 is SGHVT and CDR2 SQSDAQ. The CDR3 has 18 amino acids. Trimming shortened V by 5 bases and J by 5 bases, and 22 bases separated the two germline ends. The CDR3 is CASSHLSSSQSRANVLTF. The CDR3 nucleotides read TGTGCCAGCAGCCATTTAAGCAGCTCACAAAGTCGGGCCAACGTCCTGACTTTC.

In DNA form, the CDR3 reads TGTGCCTGGAGTCCACCTAGGGGGCTCTACGAGCAGTACTTC. Amino acid sequence: CAWSPPRGLYEQYF. V and J are TRBV30 and TRBJ2-7; 7 bases align to TRBD1. V was clipped by 2 bases and J by 3 bases; unmatched bases: 7. Germline values: CDR1 GTSNPN, CDR2 SVGIG (reference sequence). This CDR3 is built from 14 residues.

The genes are TRBV6-5 and TRBJ2-2; 10 bases are a match to TRBD2. CDR3 length: 15 amino acids. V dropped 8 bases and J dropped 8; count of bases not matched to a gene: 11. Germline CDR1 is MNHEY and CDR2 is SVGAGI. The CDR3 nucleotides read TGTGCCAGCGCAAAGCGGGAGGGATGGGATGGGGAGCTGTTTTTT. Translation gives CASAKREGWDGELFF.